This TCR beta chain derives from a study of T cell repertoires in cytomegalovirus infection. Study outcomes and limitations: Within the response measured ex vivo, HLA-C-restricted CMV-specific TCR beta clonotypes were dominant.

TCRdb fed the reads into MiXCR, producing one record per CDR3 protein. Of approximately 750,000 distinct CDR3 sequences listed, 35% to 40% are singletons. In this sample, this clonotype turned up a few times. Its cognate antigen is unknown. The germline V gene encodes CDR1 MNHEY and CDR2 SVGAGI. Trimming removed 8 bases from V and 0 bases from J, with 13 bases in between. The CDR3 is 14 amino acids. The receptor's source is a human donor in good health (CMV status not recorded). Some clones in this sample may be carry-over from other donors' samples. The specimen sequenced was PBMCs. This chain joins TRBV6-5 and TRBJ1-1, with a weak D call TRBD1 (6 bases). This CDR3 reads CASYSGDMNTEAFF. CDR3 in DNA: TGTGCCAGCTACTCGGGGGACATGAACACTGAAGCTTTCTTT.